Each of the 30 T cell receptor beta chains below was sequenced from the same sample in a study of post-analysis software for immune sequencing data. cDNA libraries for TCR beta contained unique molecular identifiers. TCRdb reprocessed the PCR reads with MiXCR, giving one entry per CDR3 protein. The table includes around 180,000 distinct CDR3 sequences, roughly 30% detected once. These receptors' targets are unknown. Study-wide findings and caveats: With TRBV5-6, TRBV5-1 and TRBV20-1 included, a handful of TRBV segments were more frequent in patients than in controls.

Source material: blood. These TCRs come from a girl aged 10-17 years with multiple sclerosis.

Many counts were recorded for this clonotype. The chain couples TRBV10-3 to TRBJ2-3; 7 positions agree with TRBD1. From germline, CDR1 is ENHRY and CDR2 SYGVKD. V gave up 4 bases and J gave up 2 bases; unmatched junction bases: 6. This CDR3 is built from 15 residues. CDR3: CAISAGQTYTDTQYF. For the CDR3, the DNA is TGTGCCATCAGTGCGGGACAGACCTACACAGATACGCAGTATTTT.

This clonotype was observed many times. The gene calls are TRBV7-6 and TRBJ2-7, with 13 bases that match TRBD2. The CDR3 extends over 16 amino acids. V dropped 5 bases and J dropped 0; count of bases not matched to a gene: 4. Looked up from germline, CDR1 is SGHVS and CDR2 is FNYEAQ. CDR3 amino acids: CASSTGLAGRSYEQYF. CDR3 nucleotides: TGTGCCAGCAGCACGGGACTAGCGGGACGCTCCTACGAGCAGTACTTC.

Many counts were recorded for this clonotype. V usage is TRBV29-1 and J usage is TRBJ2-5; D might be TRBD2 (6 bases). CDR1 and CDR2 (germline): SQVTM, ANQGSEA. Between the trimmed V and J ends, which lost 2 bases and 5 bases, there was a span of 9 bases. The CDR3 covers 12 residues. CDR3 sequence (DNA): TGCAGCGTTGAAACTAGCATGGAGACCCAGTACTTC. This translates into CSVETSMETQYF.

This clonotype was recorded at least ten times. This chain links TRBV5-6 with TRBJ2-1; 12 nucleotides agree with TRBD2. The CDR3 loop spans 16 amino acids. Trimming at V came to 0 bases and at J to 8 bases, leaving 6 bases not matched to a gene. Germline V gene sequence: CDR1 SGHDT, CDR2 YYEEEE. The CDR3 region has the DNA TGTGCCAGCAGCTTGGCGGCTAGCGGGAGGGGCGATGAGCAGTTCTTC. This translates into CASSLAASGRGDEQFF.

This chain joins TRBV28 and TRBJ2-7, with no clear D. The CDR3 sequence is 14 residues long. Germline CDR1 MDHEN, CDR2 SYDVKM. The V gene lost 6 bases and the J gene lost 0 bases, with 12 bases spanning the gap. The CDR3 DNA is TGTGCCAGCAGAACCCCGCCGCCCTCCTACGAGCAGTACTTC. This encodes CASRTPPPSYEQYF.

This chain connects TRBV14 to TRBJ1-5; a weak D match, TRBD1 (5 bases). Trimming removed 0 bases from V and 1 base from J, with 13 bases in between. The CDR3 has 17 residues. Per the germline V gene, CDR1 is SGHDN and CDR2 is FVKESK. CDR3 in amino acids: CASSQDPPGPSNQPQHF. The CDR3 DNA reads as TGTGCCAGCAGCCAAGATCCGCCGGGGCCCAGCAATCAGCCCCAGCATTTT. Looking up the rest from reference TRBV14 and TRBJ1-5 gives the full variable domain: EAGVTQFPSHSVIEKGQTVTLRCDPISGHDNLYWYRRVMGKEIKFLLHFVKESKQDESGMPNNRFLAERTGGTYSTLKVQPAELEDSGVYFCASSQDPPGPSNQPQHFGDGTRLSIL.

This clonotype came up a few times. This sequence joins TRBV6-2 or TRBV6-3 and TRBJ2-7; possible D gene TRBD1, 7 bases. CDR1 and CDR2 (germline): MNHEY, SVGEGT. V was cut by 2 bases and J by 6 bases, with 11 bases left in between. CDR3 size: 13 residues. Written as DNA, the CDR3 is TGTGCCAGCAGTTACCCCCAGGGGGGCGAGCAGTACTTC. Amino acid sequence: CASSYPQGGEQYF.

J is TRBJ2-7 and V is TRBV11-2, with 12 bases aligning to TRBD2. The V and J ends lost 4 bases and 3 bases, in that order; junction bases with no gene match: 4. This CDR3 has 15 amino acids. The germline gives CDR1 SGHAT, CDR2 FQNNGV. CDR3 DNA: TGTGCCAGCAGCTATAGGACTAGCGGGAACTACGAGCAGTACTTC. Translated, it gives CASSYRTSGNYEQYF.

This clonotype was observed a handful of times. The rearrangement uses TRBV12-3 or TRBV12-4 and TRBJ1-1; D is perhaps TRBD1 (5 bases). Trimming left V 5 bases short and J 10 bases short, with 14 bases between. There are 12 residues in the CDR3. Written as DNA, the CDR3 is TGTGCCAGCAGTCCCGGGACTTCCGGAGCTTTCTTT. Its protein is CASSPGTSGAFF.

A remark on this clonotype: Given a much more abundant clone one base away, this may be a read error. This chain uses TRBV29-1 with TRBJ2-1, with 7 bases aligning to TRBD2. Germline loops: CDR1 SQVTM, CDR2 ANQGSEA. The CDR3 consists of 16 residues. V lost 5 bases, J lost 0 bases, and 10 bases stayed unmatched. CDR3 sequence: CSVPWDYLTSYNEQFF. The CDR3, as DNA: TGCAGCGTTCCTTGGGACTACCTCACCTCCTACAATGAGCAGTTCTTC.

J is TRBJ2-5 and V is TRBV28; 8 bases are a match to TRBD2. CDR3 size: 16 residues. The germline V gene has CDR1 MDHEN and CDR2 SYDVKM. J gave up 7 bases and V 6 bases, and 16 bases lay outside the gene matches. In nucleotides, the CDR3 is TGTGCCAGCAGACCCCGGGGCGGGAGGCCTTTGGTGACCCAGTACTTC. Protein sequence: CASRPRGGRPLVTQYF.

The chain has TRBV7-9 and TRBJ2-7; TRBD1 aligns across 7 bases. The germline gives CDR1 SEHNR, CDR2 FQNEAQ (reference sequence). V lost 5 bases to trimming and J lost 2 bases; unmatched junction nucleotides: 24. CDR3 length: 20 residues. This CDR3 is CASSHPREPTSGTEPYEQYF. The CDR3 bases are TGTGCCAGCAGCCACCCCAGGGAGCCGACTTCCGGGACAGAGCCCTACGAGCAGTACTTC.

This sequence joins TRBV29-1 and TRBJ1-1; D ambiguous. This CDR3 has 13 amino acids. Germline CDR1 is SQVTM and CDR2 is ANQGSEA. V shed 4 bases and J shed 5 bases, with 14 bases lying between them. CDR3 DNA: TGCAGCGTTGTGTCCAGCGGCGAGACTGAAGCTTTCTTT. Residues: CSVVSSGETEAFF.

In this sample, this clonotype turned up once. V usage is TRBV20-1 and J usage is TRBJ2-1; TRBD2 matches 14 bases. The DNA end lines up better with TRBJ2-7; the J call may be wrong. Germline V CDR1 and CDR2: DFQATT, SNEGSKA (reference sequence). The CDR3 sequence is 15 residues long. The CDR3 DNA reads as TGCAGTGCTGGGACTAGCGGGGGAACCTACAATGAGCAGTACTTC. This codes for CSAGTSGGTYNEQYF.

This clonotype was observed a handful of times. The chain joins TRBV20-1 to TRBJ2-3, with 10 bases that match TRBD1. Trimming cost V 5 bases and J 7 bases; bases outside gene matches: 12. CDR1 and CDR2 (germline): DFQATT, SNEGSKA (reference sequence). The CDR3 totals 15 residues. The chain's CDR3 is CSAPRPGQGRNTQYF. CDR3 DNA: TGCAGTGCTCCGCGGCCGGGACAGGGGAGGAATACGCAGTATTTT.

This clonotype was found many times. In DNA, the CDR3 is TGCGCCAGCAGCTTGGGGACGGACAGGGGGATTCGGTCGCTTCGGGCCTACAATGAGCAGTTCTTC. It translates to CASSLGTDRGIRSLRAYNEQFF. The chain combines TRBV5-1 with TRBJ2-1; TRBD1 matches 10 bases. V was pared by 0 bases and J by 2 bases, with 20 bases of the junction left unmatched. CDR3 length: 22 residues. Germline V gene sequence: CDR1 SGHRS, CDR2 YFSETQ.

In this sample, this clonotype turned up many times. The chain links TRBV20-1 to TRBJ2-3, with 10 nucleotides matching TRBD2. The CDR3 spans 14 residues. V trimming: 4 bases; J trimming: 6 bases; junction bases outside the gene matches: 7. CDR1 and CDR2 (germline): DFQATT, SNEGSKA (reference sequence). CDR3 sequence reads: CSATSGSGEDTQYF. Here the CDR3 DNA reads TGCAGTGCTACTAGCGGGAGCGGGGAGGATACGCAGTATTTT.

This clonotype has a count of ten or more. The gene calls are TRBV20-1 and TRBJ2-5; TRBD1 matches at 7 bases. The CDR3 runs to 15 residues. Germline CDR1 DFQATT, CDR2 SNEGSKA (reference sequence). V shed 2 bases, J shed 4 bases, and the junction held 10 bases outside the gene matches. The CDR3 sequence is CSARFTGQARETQYF. The CDR3 nucleotides read TGCAGTGCTAGATTCACAGGACAGGCTCGAGAGACCCAGTACTTC.

This CDR3 reads CSAWDRASVGTQYF. The CDR3 coding sequence is TGCAGTGCTTGGGACAGGGCGTCCGTCGGGACCCAGTACTTC. This chain connects TRBV20-1 to TRBJ2-5; 9 nucleotides match TRBD1. The trim removed 5 bases at V and 7 bases at J, leaving 11 bases unmatched. The V gene's germline CDR1 is DFQATT and CDR2 SNEGSKA (reference sequence). The CDR3 runs to 14 residues.

The V call is TRBV20-1, the J call TRBJ2-5; D is possibly TRBD2 (6 bases). TRBJ2-7 explains the end of the DNA better; the J call may be wrong. CDR1 DFQATT and CDR2 SNEGSKA come from the germline V gene (reference sequence). The CDR3 loop spans 13 amino acids. The DNA for the CDR3 is TGCAGTGCGTCGGGACTCCGCACCTACGAGCAGTACTTC. Protein: CSASGLRTYEQYF.

Ten or more counts support this clonotype. The chain has TRBV6-5 and TRBJ2-3, with 7 nucleotides matching TRBD1. Germline assignment: CDR1 MNHEY and CDR2 SVGAGI. The CDR3 is 14 residues long. The trim removed 6 bases at V and 6 bases at J, leaving 9 bases unmatched. The CDR3 sequence: CASRTGSRQDTQYF. CDR3 DNA sequence: TGTGCCAGCAGGACAGGGTCGCGGCAGGATACGCAGTATTTT.

This clonotype was seen many times. The chain couples TRBV20-1 to TRBJ2-3; 7 bases match TRBD2. The CDR3 covers 12 residues. Germline CDR1 DFQATT, CDR2 SNEGSKA (reference sequence). The CDR3 nucleotides are TGCACTCTAGCGGCCAACACAGATACGCAGTATTTT. Protein: CTLAANTDTQYF.

In its sample, this clonotype was seen a few times. The chain joins TRBV29-1 to TRBJ2-1; D might be TRBD2 (5 bases). Looked up from germline, CDR1 is SQVTM and CDR2 is ANQGSEA. Trimming took off 5 bases at V and 3 bases at J, with 8 bases between the two ends. The CDR3 consists of 12 residues. In nucleotides, the CDR3 is TGCAGCGTTCGGGGATACTACAATGAGCAGTTCTTC. Its protein product is CSVRGYYNEQFF.

This clonotype was detected only a few times. This chain uses TRBV27 with TRBJ2-2; D may be TRBD1 (6 bases). This CDR3 has 14 residues. V lost 7 bases and J 6 bases, leaving 15 bases between the germline ends. Germline V CDR1 and CDR2: MNHEY, SMNVEV (reference sequence). The CDR3 loop reads CASNRDVGAGELFF. The CDR3 nucleotides read TGTGCCAGCAACAGGGACGTGGGGGCCGGGGAGCTGTTTTTT.

At least ten counts were recorded for this clonotype. This sequence joins TRBV7-9 and TRBJ2-1; 10 bases fit TRBD2. The CDR3 sequence is 14 residues long. The V gene end was trimmed by 5 bases and the J gene end by 8 bases; junction bases not matched to a gene: 6. Germline values: CDR1 SEHNR, CDR2 FQNEAQ (reference sequence). For the CDR3, the DNA is TGTGCCAGCAGCGCAAGACTAGCGGGCCATGAGCAGTTCTTC. It codes for CASSARLAGHEQFF.

This chain links TRBV13 with TRBJ1-2, with D tentatively TRBD1 (6 bases). Trimming removed 6 bases from V and 2 bases from J, with 19 bases in between. CDR1 is PRHDT, CDR2 FYEKMQ, per germline (reference sequence). This CDR3 is built from 16 residues. This chain's CDR3 is CASSRNDRTENYGYTF. Here the CDR3 DNA reads TGTGCCAGCAGTCGAAATGATCGGACAGAGAACTATGGCTACACCTTC.

This clonotype was observed at least ten times. The CDR3 spells CATSIGGRANYGYTF. In nucleotides, the CDR3 is TGTGCCACCAGCATCGGGGGGCGGGCCAACTATGGCTACACCTTC. This sequence joins TRBV15 and TRBJ1-2, with D perhaps TRBD1 (6 bases). V was clipped by 4 bases and J by 2 bases, with 14 bases between them. The CDR3 sequence is 15 residues long. Germline V lookup: CDR1 LNHNV, CDR2 YYDKDF (reference sequence).

In this sample, this clonotype turned up many times. This chain uses TRBV12-3 or TRBV12-4 with TRBJ1-2; TRBD1 agrees at 7 bases. With V trimmed by 7 bases and J by 3 bases, 8 bases remained unmatched. The CDR3 has 14 residues. The CDR3 DNA reads TGTGCCAGCACCGATGGACAGGACTACTATGGCTACACCTTC. Translating it yields CASTDGQDYYGYTF.

This clonotype was seen only a few times. The V and J genes are TRBV25-1 and TRBJ2-7; D gene ambiguous. CDR3 length: 14 residues. Trimming removed 1 base from V and 2 bases from J, with 9 bases in between. CDR1 and CDR2 (germline): MGHDK, SYGVNS. As DNA, the CDR3 is TGTGCCAGCAGTGAATCACTCGGAACCTACGAGCAGTACTTC. This sequence encodes CASSESLGTYEQYF.

The J gene is TRBJ2-7, the V gene TRBV19, with 7 bases aligning to TRBD1. Germline V gene data show CDR1 as LNHDA and CDR2 as SQIVND (reference sequence). V dropped 5 bases and J dropped 3; count of bases not matched to a gene: 10. The CDR3 runs to 15 residues. This CDR3 reads CASSAGIGGCYEQYF. The CDR3 DNA sequence: TGTGCCAGTAGTGCGGGCATAGGGGGCTGCTACGAGCAGTACTTC.